Below, 24 T cell receptor beta chains from the same sample are listed, as sequenced in a study of T cells in Graves' hyperthyroidism and ophthalmopathy. RNA transcripts gave rise to amplified TCR beta CDR3 regions. HTBI primers drove first-round RT-PCR of the TCR CDR3. TCRdb re-called the multiplex PCR reads through MiXCR, storing one row per CDR3 protein. This table has around 350,000 distinct CDR3 sequences, roughly 15% appearing once. Sequencing was performed on blood. These receptor sequences come from a woman aged 55-75 years with Graves' ophthalmopathy.

This clonotype was detected ten times or more. The chain is built from TRBV5-1 and TRBJ2-7, with 9 bases lining up with TRBD1. CDR1 SGHRS and CDR2 YFSETQ come from the germline V gene. Unmatched junction bases numbered 7, after V lost 5 bases and J lost 1 base. The CDR3 runs to 15 residues. The CDR3, as DNA: TGCGCCAGCAGTTCCGGGACAGGGCTTTCCTACGAGCAGTACTTC. It translates to CASSSGTGLSYEQYF.

This clonotype showed up just a few times. This chain uses TRBV15 with TRBJ2-1; no reliable D call. V was trimmed by 3 bases and J by 3 bases, leaving 3 bases between them. Germline assignment: CDR1 LNHNV and CDR2 YYDKDF (reference sequence). This CDR3 contains 12 residues. CDR3 protein: CATSSDYNEQFF. The CDR3 DNA sequence: TGTGCCACCAGCAGTGACTACAATGAGCAGTTCTTC.

This clonotype came up a few times. A much larger clone sits a single nucleotide away, making a read error possible. The chain couples TRBV12-3 or TRBV12-4 to TRBJ2-1; TRBD2 matches 13 bases. The CDR3 totals 17 residues. CDR3 sequence reads: CASSLSRGTSGDNERFF. For the CDR3, the DNA is TGTGCCAGCAGTTTATCACGCGGGACTAGCGGGGACAATGAGCGGTTCTTC.

Many counts were recorded for this clonotype. The chain carries TRBV20-1 and TRBJ2-5; D is ambiguous. The V end lost 0 bases, the J end lost 1 base, and 6 bases lay between the germline ends. The CDR3 covers 13 residues. The germline V gene encodes CDR1 DFQATT and CDR2 SNEGSKA (reference sequence). The CDR3 nucleotides are TGCAGTGCTAGAGATAGAACCCAAGAGACCCAGTACTTC. Protein: CSARDRTQETQYF.

This clonotype was observed a few times. The chain has TRBV6-1 and TRBJ2-5; D gene uncertain. Trimming took off 7 bases at V and 1 base at J, with 7 bases between the two ends. The CDR3 is 12 amino acids. Germline V gene sequence: CDR1 MNHNS, CDR2 SASEGT. The CDR3 reads CASTRVQETQYF. In DNA, the CDR3 is TGTGCCAGCACCCGGGTCCAAGAGACCCAGTACTTC.

The sample holds a few counts of this clonotype. The rearrangement links TRBV19 to TRBJ1-5, with 8 bases matching TRBD1. CDR3 length: 17 residues. CDR1 is LNHDA and CDR2 is SQIVND in the germline V gene (reference sequence). Trimming took 1 base from V and 3 from J; bases not matched to a gene: 8. The DNA of the CDR3 is TGTGCCAGTAGTATAGTAGGTGGACAGGGCAACAATCAGCCCCAGCATTTT. It encodes CASSIVGGQGNNQPQHF.

This chain connects TRBV12-5 to TRBJ1-5; D is unresolved. Trimming pared 4 bases from V and 1 base from J, leaving 5 bases between. The CDR3 sequence is 13 residues long. From germline, CDR1 is LGHNT and CDR2 FRNRAP. CDR3 in amino acids: CASGSESNQPQHF. The CDR3 region has the DNA TGTGCTAGTGGTTCTGAGAGCAATCAGCCCCAGCATTTT.

This clonotype was detected ten times or more. The genes are TRBV4-2 and TRBJ2-5, with a possible D match to TRBD2 (6 bases). Germline CDR1 is LGHNA and CDR2 is YNFKEQ. Trimming took off 2 bases at V and 0 bases at J, with 16 bases between the two ends. This CDR3 has 17 residues. The CDR3 DNA follows: TGTGCCAGCAGCCAAAGAGTTGGCGGGGCTGACCAAGAGACCCAGTACTTC. Translated: CASSQRVGGADQETQYF.

This clonotype was counted ten times or more. The chain has TRBV28 and TRBJ2-1; TRBD2 agrees at 9 bases. This CDR3 spans 15 amino acids. The germline V gene has CDR1 MDHEN and CDR2 SYDVKM. Losses at the gene ends were 6 bases for V and 9 bases for J; bases not matched to a gene: 12. CDR3 in DNA: TGTGCCAGCAGACCTCTCGGGACTAGCAGCAGTGAGCAGTTCTTC. Encoded protein: CASRPLGTSSSEQFF.

The chain uses TRBV19 and TRBJ1-5, with TRBD1 as a possible D gene (5 bases). Germline values: CDR1 LNHDA, CDR2 SQIVND (reference sequence). V was trimmed by 7 bases and J by 0 bases, leaving 16 bases between them. This CDR3 comprises 16 residues. CDR3 sequence reads: CASTPSGQYSNQPQHF. The CDR3 DNA reads as TGTGCCAGTACCCCTTCAGGGCAGTATAGCAATCAGCCCCAGCATTTT.

This clonotype has only a few counts. CDR3 sequence (DNA): TGTGCCAGCAGTTACTCGGACCTCGGGACAGCAACCTACGAGCAGTACTTC. It translates to CASSYSDLGTATYEQYF. V and J are TRBV6-5 and TRBJ2-7; 7 nucleotides match TRBD1. Germline V gives CDR1 MNHEY, CDR2 SVGAGI. There are 17 residues in the CDR3. V gave up 0 bases and J gave up 2 bases; unmatched junction bases: 10.

The table lists this clonotype with many counts. The rearrangement uses TRBV3-1 and TRBJ1-1; no clear D. The ends were cut back, 4 bases at V and 0 bases at J, with 12 bases in the middle. The CDR3 length is 15 residues. The germline CDR1 and CDR2 sequences are LGHDT and YNNKEL (reference sequence). For the CDR3, the DNA is TGTGCCAGCAGCCCCCCCGGAAACTTGAACACTGAAGCTTTCTTT. Translating it yields CASSPPGNLNTEAFF.

In this sample, this clonotype turned up a few times. CDR3 sequence: CASSLGNGGSSYEQYF. The CDR3 DNA reads as TGCGCCAGCAGCTTAGGCAATGGCGGGAGCTCCTACGAGCAGTACTTC. The V call is TRBV5-1, the J call TRBJ2-7, with 7 bases lining up with TRBD2. Unmatched junction bases numbered 8, after V lost 2 bases and J lost 0 bases. The CDR3 is 16 residues long. Germline V gene lookup returns CDR1 SGHRS and CDR2 YFSETQ.

This clonotype was detected a few times. The chain employs TRBV20-1 and TRBJ1-4, with 10 bases that match TRBD1. Losses at the gene ends were 5 bases for V and 2 bases for J; bases not matched to a gene: 14. This CDR3 has 18 residues. The germline gives CDR1 DFQATT, CDR2 SNEGSKA (reference sequence). CDR3 nucleotide sequence: TGCAGTGCTCACTTCCGGGACAGGGGATTGGAGACTAATGAAAAACTGTTTTTT. Protein sequence: CSAHFRDRGLETNEKLFF.

The V gene is TRBV7-2, the J gene TRBJ2-7; TRBD2 agrees at 10 bases. V was pared by 6 bases and J by 7 bases, with 6 bases of the junction left unmatched. Germline V lookup: CDR1 SGHTA, CDR2 FQGNSA. The CDR3 totals 13 residues. CDR3 protein: CASRPSGRWEQYF. The CDR3 bases are TGTGCCAGCAGACCTAGCGGGAGATGGGAGCAGTACTTC.

This clonotype has a count of ten or more. The chain uses TRBV3-1 and TRBJ2-1, with D maybe TRBD2 (5 bases). CDR3 size: 16 residues. V lost 0 bases, J lost 3 bases, and 12 bases lay in between. The V gene's germline CDR1 is LGHDT and CDR2 YNNKEL (reference sequence). For the CDR3, the DNA is TGTGCCAGCAGCCAAGATCGCGGGTTTGGCTACAATGAGCAGTTCTTC. This sequence encodes CASSQDRGFGYNEQFF.

This clonotype was recorded a few times. The J gene is TRBJ2-5, the V gene TRBV7-9; D may match TRBD1 or TRBD2 (5 bases each). Trimming stripped 4 bases from V and 2 bases from J, with 14 bases between. This CDR3 region has 15 residues. Germline V lookup: CDR1 SEHNR, CDR2 FQNEAQ (reference sequence). CDR3 nucleotides: TGTGCCAGCAGCTCGGGGCCGGGCGCTCAAGAGACCCAGTACTTC. It codes for CASSSGPGAQETQYF.

This clonotype was counted many times. The chain links TRBV28 to TRBJ2-7; perhaps D is TRBD1 or TRBD2 (5 bases each). Germline V lookup: CDR1 MDHEN, CDR2 SYDVKM. V shed 5 bases and J shed 5 bases, with 19 bases lying between them. The CDR3 length is 15 residues. In DNA form, the CDR3 reads TGTGCCAGCAGTCGCCAAGGGACCCGCCGGCACGAGCAGTACTTC. Translated, it gives CASSRQGTRRHEQYF. The full variable domain, rest sourced from reference TRBV28 and TRBJ2-7, is DVKVTQSSRYLVKRTGEKVFLECVQDMDHENMFWYRQDPGLGLRLIYFSYDVKMKEKGDIPEGYSVSREKKERFSLILESASTNQTSMYLCASSRQGTRRHEQYFGPGTRLTVT.

This clonotype turned up a few times. This chain links TRBV6-1 with TRBJ2-3, with D tentatively TRBD2 (5 bases). Germline CDR1 is MNHNS and CDR2 is SASEGT. Trimming shortened V by 5 bases and J by 1 base, and 10 bases separated the two germline ends. The CDR3 contains 14 residues. CDR3 sequence (DNA): TGTGCCAGCAGTTATGAGAGGGGCACAGATACGCAGTATTTT. It yields the protein CASSYERGTDTQYF.

This clonotype has a handful of counts. This sequence joins TRBV27 and TRBJ1-1; 10 bases match TRBD1. In germline, CDR1 is MNHEY, CDR2 SMNVEV (reference sequence). V shed 8 bases, J shed 0 bases, and the junction held 9 bases outside the gene matches. This CDR3 is built from 16 residues. The CDR3 loop reads CASGRSTGGVNTEAFF. As DNA, the CDR3 is TGTGCCAGCGGGCGATCGACAGGGGGCGTGAACACTGAAGCTTTCTTT.

This clonotype was counted at least ten times. V gene TRBV15 combines with J gene TRBJ2-5; perhaps TRBD2 as D (6 bases). The CDR3 length is 16 residues. The V gene lost 3 bases and the J gene lost 4 bases, with 18 bases spanning the gap. Germline V lookup: CDR1 LNHNV, CDR2 YYDKDF (reference sequence). CDR3 nucleotides: TGTGCCACCAGCAGGGGAGTTGGAGGAGGGCTAGAGACCCAGTACTTC. Translating gives CATSRGVGGGLETQYF.

This clonotype was counted many times. V gene TRBV5-1 combines with J gene TRBJ2-1; no clear D gene. The V end was cut by 0 bases, the J end by 1 base, with 8 bases between. This CDR3 has 15 amino acids. Germline CDR1 reads SGHRS; CDR2 reads YFSETQ. The CDR3 DNA reads TGCGCCAGCAGCTTGGAAGGCAGATCCTACAATGAGCAGTTCTTC. Its translation: CASSLEGRSYNEQFF.

V gene TRBV4-2 combines with J gene TRBJ2-1, with 7 bases aligning to TRBD2. V shed 1 base, J shed 3 bases, and the junction held 6 bases outside the gene matches. Per the germline V gene, CDR1 is LGHNA and CDR2 is YNFKEQ. The CDR3 runs 16 residues. CDR3 loop: CASSQGRSGNYNEQFF. The CDR3 DNA reads as TGTGCCAGCAGCCAAGGACGGAGCGGGAACTACAATGAGCAGTTCTTC.

This clonotype came up many times. This chain uses TRBV27 with TRBJ2-1, with 11 bases that match TRBD2. Germline V gene data show CDR1 as MNHEY and CDR2 as SMNVEV (reference sequence). J was trimmed by 10 bases and V by 7 bases; bases with no gene match: 6. This CDR3 contains 13 residues. CDR3 in DNA: TGTGCCAGCACTAGCGGGAGGTCTTGGGAGCAGTTCTTC. Translated, it gives CASTSGRSWEQFF.